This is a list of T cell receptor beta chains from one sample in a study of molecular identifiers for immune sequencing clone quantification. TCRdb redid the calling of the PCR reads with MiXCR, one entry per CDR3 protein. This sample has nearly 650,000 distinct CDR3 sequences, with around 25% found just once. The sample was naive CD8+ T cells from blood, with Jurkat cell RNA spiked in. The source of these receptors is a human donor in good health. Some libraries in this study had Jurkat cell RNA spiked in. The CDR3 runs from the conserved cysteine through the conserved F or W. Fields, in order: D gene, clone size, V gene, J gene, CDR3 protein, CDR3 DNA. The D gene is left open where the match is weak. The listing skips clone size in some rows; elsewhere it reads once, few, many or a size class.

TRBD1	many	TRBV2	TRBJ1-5	CASRDTGEVKPQHF	TGTGCCAGCAGAGACACAGGGGAAGTGAAGCCCCAGCATTTT
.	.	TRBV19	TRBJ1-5	CASSIDLRGARSNQPQHF	TGTGCCAGTAGTATAGATCTTCGGGGGGCGAGAAGCAATCAGCCCCAGCATTTT
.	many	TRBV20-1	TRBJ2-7	CSAIGLERSYEQYF	TGCAGTGCTATAGGCCTGGAGCGCTCCTACGAGCAGTACTTC
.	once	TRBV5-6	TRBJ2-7	CASSLAINSELYEQYF	TGTGCCAGCAGCTTGGCCATCAACTCTGAGCTCTACGAGCAGTACTTC
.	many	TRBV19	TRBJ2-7	CATAPSHSYEQYF	TGTGCCACCGCCCCTTCGCACTCCTACGAGCAGTACTTC
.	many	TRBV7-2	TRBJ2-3	CASSHPRESSTDTQYF	TGTGCCAGCAGCCATCCCAGGGAGAGCAGCACAGATACGCAGTATTTT
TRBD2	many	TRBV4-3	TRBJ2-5	CASSQTSGGPQETQYF	TGCGCCAGCAGCCAAACGAGCGGGGGGCCTCAAGAGACCCAGTACTTC
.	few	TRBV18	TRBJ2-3	CASSDSNTDTQYF	TGTGCCAGCTCAGATAGCAACACAGATACGCAGTATTTT
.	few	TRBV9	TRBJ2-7	CASSPGGLGEQYF	TGTGCCAGCAGCCCAGGAGGTTTGGGCGAGCAGTACTTC
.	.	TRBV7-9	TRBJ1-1	CASSPTENTVAFF	TGTGCCAGCAGCCCGACAGAGAACACTGTAGCTTTCTTT
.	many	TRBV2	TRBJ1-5	CASSSEQDSPTSNQPQHF	TGTGCCAGCAGTTCAGAGCAAGACAGCCCTACGTCCAATCAGCCCCAGCATTTT
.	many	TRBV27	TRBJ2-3	CASSLSGDPYTDTQYF	TGTGCCAGCAGTTTATCAGGGGACCCCTACACAGATACGCAGTATTTT
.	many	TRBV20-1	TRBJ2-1	CSAHPWEAEAYNEQFF	TGCAGTGCCCATCCCTGGGAAGCGGAAGCCTACAATGAGCAGTTCTTC
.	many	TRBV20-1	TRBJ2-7	CSASLFGFSYEQYF	TGCAGTGCTAGTTTATTCGGGTTTTCCTACGAGCAGTACTTC
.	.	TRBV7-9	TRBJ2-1	CASSPRDGHYNEQFF	TGTGCCAGCAGCCCCCGGGACGGACATTACAATGAGCAGTTCTTC
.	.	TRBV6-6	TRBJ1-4	CARSYVAGRIWEKLFF	TGTGCCCGCAGTTACGTCGCGGGCAGGATATGGGAAAAACTGTTTTTT
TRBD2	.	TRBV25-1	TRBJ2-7	CASSEGTSGRQYEQYF	TGTGCCAGCAGTGAGGGGACTAGCGGGAGGCAGTACGAGCAGTACTTC
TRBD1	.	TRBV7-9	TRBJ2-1	CASTHLGTGDYNEQFF	TGTGCCAGCACACATTTAGGGACAGGGGACTACAATGAGCAGTTCTTC
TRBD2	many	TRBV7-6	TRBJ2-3	CASSMLAGPLTDTQYF	TGTGCCAGCAGCATGCTAGCGGGGCCCTTGACAGATACGCAGTATTTT
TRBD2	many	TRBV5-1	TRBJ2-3	CASRDSGLRTDTQYF	TGCGCCAGCCGGGATAGCGGGCTACGCACAGATACGCAGTATTTT
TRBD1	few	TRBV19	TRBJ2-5	CASSTGTAQETQYF	TGTGCCAGTAGTACCGGGACAGCCCAAGAGACCCAGTACTTC
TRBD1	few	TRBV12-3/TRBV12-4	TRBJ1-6	CASSFPGTGNSPLHF	TGTGCCAGCAGTTTCCCCGGGACAGGGAATTCACCCCTCCACTTT
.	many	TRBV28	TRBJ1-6	CASSLGLRANSPLHF	TGTGCCAGCAGTTTGGGCCTTCGGGCTAATTCACCCCTCCACTTT
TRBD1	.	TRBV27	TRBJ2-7	CASNTGQGSNEQYF	TGTGCCAGCAATACGGGACAGGGTTCGAACGAGCAGTACTTC
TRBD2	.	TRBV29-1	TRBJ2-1	CSVEGGGTSLDNEQFF	TGCAGCGTTGAAGGGGGTGGGACTAGTTTAGACAATGAGCAGTTCTTC
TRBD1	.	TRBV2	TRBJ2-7	CASSTGTGPREQYF	TGTGCCAGCAGTACCGGGACAGGGCCTCGGGAGCAGTACTTC
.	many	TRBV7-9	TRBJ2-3	CASSSGGSLTDTQYF	TGTGCCAGCAGCTCCGGAGGTAGTCTCACAGATACGCAGTATTTT
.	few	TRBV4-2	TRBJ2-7	CASSHPSREQYF	TGTGCCAGCAGCCATCCCAGCCGCGAGCAGTACTTC
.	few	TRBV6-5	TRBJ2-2	CASSYSRPPWGELFF	TGTGCCAGCAGTTACTCGAGGCCGCCCTGGGGGGAGCTGTTTTTT
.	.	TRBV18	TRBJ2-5	CASSPRDGEILETQYF	TGTGCCAGCTCACCCCGGGACGGGGAGATCCTAGAGACCCAGTACTTC
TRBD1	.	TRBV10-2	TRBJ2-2	CASSPGTGAGGELFF	TGCGCCAGCAGTCCCGGGACAGGCGCGGGCGGGGAGCTGTTTTTT
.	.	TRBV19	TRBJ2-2	CASRWSSGNTGELFF	TGTGCCAGTAGATGGAGTAGCGGAAACACCGGGGAGCTGTTTTTT
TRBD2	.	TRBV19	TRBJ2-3	CASSIRSSGMVTDTQYF	TGTGCCAGTAGTATAAGGAGTAGCGGGATGGTTACAGATACGCAGTATTTT
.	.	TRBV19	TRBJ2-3	CASSVGSSSTDTQYF	TGTGCCAGTAGTGTAGGCAGCTCTAGCACAGATACGCAGTATTTT
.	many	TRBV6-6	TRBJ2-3	CASRPTLLTPTDTQYF	TGTGCCAGCAGACCCACCTTATTGACACCAACAGATACGCAGTATTTT
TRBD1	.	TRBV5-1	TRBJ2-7	CASSLGQGVVEQYF	TGCGCCAGCAGCTTGGGACAGGGGGTGGTCGAGCAGTACTTC
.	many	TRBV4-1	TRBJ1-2	CASSQAGPLYGYTF	TGCGCCAGCAGCCAAGCAGGGCCCCTCTATGGCTACACCTTC
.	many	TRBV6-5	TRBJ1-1	CASSYSTGGDTEAFF	TGTGCCAGCAGTTACTCGACAGGAGGGGACACTGAAGCTTTCTTT
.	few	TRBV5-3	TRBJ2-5	CASSLWEFQETQYF	TGTGCCAGCAGCTTATGGGAATTTCAAGAGACCCAGTACTTC
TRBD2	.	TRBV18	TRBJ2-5	CASSNVPGGLETQYF	TGTGCCAGCTCAAACGTCCCGGGGGGATTAGAGACCCAGTACTTC
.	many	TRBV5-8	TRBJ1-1	CASILNTEAFF	TGTGCCAGCATCTTGAACACTGAAGCTTTCTTT
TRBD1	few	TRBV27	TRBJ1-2	CASRQGAGGYTF	TGTGCCAGCAGACAGGGGGCTGGGGGCTACACCTTC